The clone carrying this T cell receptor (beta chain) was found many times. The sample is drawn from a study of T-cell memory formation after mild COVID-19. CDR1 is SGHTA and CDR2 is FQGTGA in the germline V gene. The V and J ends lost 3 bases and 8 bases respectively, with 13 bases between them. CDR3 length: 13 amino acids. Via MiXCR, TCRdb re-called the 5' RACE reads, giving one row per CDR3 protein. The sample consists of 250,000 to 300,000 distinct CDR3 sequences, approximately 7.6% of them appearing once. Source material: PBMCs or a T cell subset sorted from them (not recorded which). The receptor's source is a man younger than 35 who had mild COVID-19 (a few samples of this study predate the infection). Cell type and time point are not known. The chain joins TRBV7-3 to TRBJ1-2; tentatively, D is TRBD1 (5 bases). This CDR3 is CASSFQGTIGYTF. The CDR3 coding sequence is TGTGCCAGCAGCTTCCAGGGTACTATCGGCTACACCTTC.